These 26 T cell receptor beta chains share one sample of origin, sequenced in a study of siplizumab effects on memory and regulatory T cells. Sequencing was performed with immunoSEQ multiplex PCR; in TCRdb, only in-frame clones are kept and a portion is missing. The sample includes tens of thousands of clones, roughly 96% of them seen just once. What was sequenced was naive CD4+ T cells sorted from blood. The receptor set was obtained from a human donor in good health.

The CDR3 DNA sequence: TGCGCCAGCAGCTTGGAAGGGGCTTACTCTGGAAACACCATATATTTT. Amino acids: CASSLEGAYSGNTIYF. The chain links TRBV5-1 to TRBJ1-3, with a possible D match to TRBD1 (5 bases). The CDR3 loop spans 16 amino acids. Trimming removed 0 bases from V and 0 bases from J, with 10 bases in between. From germline, CDR1 is SGHRS and CDR2 YFSETQ.

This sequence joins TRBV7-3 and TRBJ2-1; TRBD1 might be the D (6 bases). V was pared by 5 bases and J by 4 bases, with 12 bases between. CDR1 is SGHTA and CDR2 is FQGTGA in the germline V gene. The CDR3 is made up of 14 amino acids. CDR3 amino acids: CASSGTFPYNEQFF. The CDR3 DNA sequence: TGTGCCAGCAGCGGGACATTTCCTTACAATGAGCAGTTCTTC.

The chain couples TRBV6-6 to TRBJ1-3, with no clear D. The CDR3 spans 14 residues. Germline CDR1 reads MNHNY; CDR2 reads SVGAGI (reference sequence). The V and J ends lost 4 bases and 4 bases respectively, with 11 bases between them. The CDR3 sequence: CASSSIGLGNTIYF. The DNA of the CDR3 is TGTGCCAGCAGTTCTATAGGTCTAGGAAACACCATATATTTT.

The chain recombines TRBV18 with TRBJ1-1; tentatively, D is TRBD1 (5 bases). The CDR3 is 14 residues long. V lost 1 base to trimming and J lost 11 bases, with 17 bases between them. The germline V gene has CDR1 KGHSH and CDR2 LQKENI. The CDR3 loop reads CASSPLPGSLAAFF. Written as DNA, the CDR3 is TGTGCCAGCTCACCACTACCAGGGAGTTTGGCGGCTTTCTTT. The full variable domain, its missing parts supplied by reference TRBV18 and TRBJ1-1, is NAGVMQNPRHLVRRRGQEARLRCSPMKGHSHVYWYRQLPEEGLKFMVYLQKENIIDESGMPKERFSAEFPKEGPSILRIQQVVRGDSAAYFCASSPLPGSLAAFFGQGTRLTVV.

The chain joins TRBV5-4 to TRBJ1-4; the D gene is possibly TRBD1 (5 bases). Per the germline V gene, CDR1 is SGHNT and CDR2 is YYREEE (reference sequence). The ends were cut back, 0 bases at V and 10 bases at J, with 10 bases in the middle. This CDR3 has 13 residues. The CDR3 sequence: CASSLGGTGKLFF. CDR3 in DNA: TGTGCCAGCAGCTTGGGGGGGACGGGAAAACTGTTTTTT.

The CDR3 DNA reads as TGTGCCAGCTCACAGTCGGGACAGGAATACGAGCAGTACTTC. Amino acid sequence: CASSQSGQEYEQYF. The chain joins TRBV18 to TRBJ2-7; 8 bases agree with TRBD1. The CDR3 covers 14 residues. Germline CDR1 reads KGHSH; CDR2 reads LQKENI. After removal of 4 bases from V and 4 bases from J, the junction contained 6 bases not matched to a gene.

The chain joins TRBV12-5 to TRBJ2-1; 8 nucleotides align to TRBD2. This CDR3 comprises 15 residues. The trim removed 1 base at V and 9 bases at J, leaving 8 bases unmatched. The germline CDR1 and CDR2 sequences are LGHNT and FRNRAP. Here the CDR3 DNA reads TGTGCTAGTGGTTTGGGGCTCGGGGGGGCTGGTGAGCAGTTCTTC. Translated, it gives CASGLGLGGAGEQFF.

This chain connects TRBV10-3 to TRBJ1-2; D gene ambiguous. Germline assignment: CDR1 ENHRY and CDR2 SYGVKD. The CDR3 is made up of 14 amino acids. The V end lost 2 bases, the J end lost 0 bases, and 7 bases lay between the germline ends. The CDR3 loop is CAISEGSANYGYTF. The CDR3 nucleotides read TGTGCCATCAGTGAGGGATCGGCTAACTATGGCTACACCTTC.

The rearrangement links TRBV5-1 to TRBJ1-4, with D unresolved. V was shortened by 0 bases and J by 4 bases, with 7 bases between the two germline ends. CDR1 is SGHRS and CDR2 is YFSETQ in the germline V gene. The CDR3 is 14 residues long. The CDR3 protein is CASSLGLINEKLFF. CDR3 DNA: TGCGCCAGCAGCTTGGGGCTGATTAATGAAAAACTGTTTTTT.

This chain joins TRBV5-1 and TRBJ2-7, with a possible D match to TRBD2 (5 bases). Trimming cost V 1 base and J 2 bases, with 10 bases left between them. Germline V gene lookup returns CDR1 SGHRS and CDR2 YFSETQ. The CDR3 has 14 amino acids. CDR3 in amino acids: CASSLNGLTYEQYF. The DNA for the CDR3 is TGCGCCAGCAGCTTGAACGGACTTACCTACGAGCAGTACTTC.

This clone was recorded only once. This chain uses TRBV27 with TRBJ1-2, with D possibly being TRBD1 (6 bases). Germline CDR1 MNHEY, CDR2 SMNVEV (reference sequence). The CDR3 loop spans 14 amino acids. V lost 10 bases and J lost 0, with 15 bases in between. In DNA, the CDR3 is TGTGCCACTCTAGGGGGATTCCCTAACTATGGCTACACCTTC. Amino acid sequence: CATLGGFPNYGYTF.

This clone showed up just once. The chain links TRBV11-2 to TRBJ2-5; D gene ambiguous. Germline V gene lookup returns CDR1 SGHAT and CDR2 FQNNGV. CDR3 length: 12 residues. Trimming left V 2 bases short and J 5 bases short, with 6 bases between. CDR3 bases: TGTGCCAGCAGCTTATATTCTGAGACCCAGTACTTC. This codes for CASSLYSETQYF.

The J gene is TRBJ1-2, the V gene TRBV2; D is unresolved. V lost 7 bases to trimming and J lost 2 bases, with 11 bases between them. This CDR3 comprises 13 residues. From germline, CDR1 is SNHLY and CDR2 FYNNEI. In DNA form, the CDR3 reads TGTGCCAGCACTCAACGACCAAACTATGGCTACACCTTC. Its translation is CASTQRPNYGYTF.

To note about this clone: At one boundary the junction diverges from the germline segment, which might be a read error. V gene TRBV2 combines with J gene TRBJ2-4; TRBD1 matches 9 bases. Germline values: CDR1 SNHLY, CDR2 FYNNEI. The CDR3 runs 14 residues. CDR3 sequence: CASSASPGTGSHPF. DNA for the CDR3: TGTGCCAGCAGTGCCTCGCCGGGGACAGGGTCCCACCCTTTC. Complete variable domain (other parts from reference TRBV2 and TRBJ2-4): EPEVTQTPSHQVTQMGQEVILRCVPISNHLYFYWYRQILGQKVEFLVSFYNNEISEKSEIFDDQFSVERPDGSNFTLKIRSTKLEDSAMYFCASSASPGTGSHPFGAGTRLSVL.

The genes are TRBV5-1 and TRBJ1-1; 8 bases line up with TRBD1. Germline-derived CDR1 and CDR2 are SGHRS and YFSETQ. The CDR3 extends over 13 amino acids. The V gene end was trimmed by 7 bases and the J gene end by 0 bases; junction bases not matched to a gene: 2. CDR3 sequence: CASGGQVNTEAFF. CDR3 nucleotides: TGCGCCAGCGGGGGACAGGTGAACACTGAAGCTTTCTTT.

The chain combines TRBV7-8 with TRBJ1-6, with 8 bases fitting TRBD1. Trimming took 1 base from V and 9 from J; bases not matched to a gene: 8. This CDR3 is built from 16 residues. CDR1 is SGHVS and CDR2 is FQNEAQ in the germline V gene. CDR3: CASSLDRTGIISPLHF. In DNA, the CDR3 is TGTGCCAGCAGCTTAGACAGGACAGGGATTATTTCACCCCTCCACTTT.

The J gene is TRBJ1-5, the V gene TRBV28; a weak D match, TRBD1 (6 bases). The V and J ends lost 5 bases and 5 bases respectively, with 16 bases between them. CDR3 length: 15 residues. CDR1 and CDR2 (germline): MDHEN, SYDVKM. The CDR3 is CASSGGSGGYQPQHF. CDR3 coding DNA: TGTGCCAGCAGTGGGGGGTCCGGGGGCTATCAGCCCCAGCATTTT. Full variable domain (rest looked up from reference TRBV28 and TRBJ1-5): DVKVTQSSRYLVKRTGEKVFLECVQDMDHENMFWYRQDPGLGLRLIYFSYDVKMKEKGDIPEGYSVSREKKERFSLILESASTNQTSMYLCASSGGSGGYQPQHFGDGTRLSIL.

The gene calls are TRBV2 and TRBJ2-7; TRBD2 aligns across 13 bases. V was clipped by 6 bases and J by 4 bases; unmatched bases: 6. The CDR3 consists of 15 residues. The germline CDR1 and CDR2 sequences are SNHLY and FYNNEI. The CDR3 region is CASRPTSGGRYEQYF. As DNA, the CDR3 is TGTGCCAGCAGACCGACTAGCGGGGGGAGATACGAGCAGTACTTC.

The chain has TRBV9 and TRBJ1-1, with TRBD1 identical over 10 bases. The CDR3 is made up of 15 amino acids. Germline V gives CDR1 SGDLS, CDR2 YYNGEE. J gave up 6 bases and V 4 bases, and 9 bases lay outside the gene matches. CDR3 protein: CASSRDRGNTAEAFF. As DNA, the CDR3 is TGTGCCAGCAGCCGGGACAGGGGAAATACAGCTGAAGCTTTCTTT.

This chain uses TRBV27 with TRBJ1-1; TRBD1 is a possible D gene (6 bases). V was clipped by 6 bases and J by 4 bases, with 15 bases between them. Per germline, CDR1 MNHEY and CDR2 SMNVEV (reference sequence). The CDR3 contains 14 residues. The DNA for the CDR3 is TGTGCCAGCAGGCACAAACAGGGTTTCACTGAAGCTTTCTTT. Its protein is CASRHKQGFTEAFF.

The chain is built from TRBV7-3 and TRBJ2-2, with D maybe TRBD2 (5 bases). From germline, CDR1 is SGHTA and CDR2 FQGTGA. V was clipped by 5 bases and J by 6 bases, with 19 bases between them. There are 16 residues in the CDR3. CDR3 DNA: TGTGCCAGCAGCGACCCGGGAATCGGAGGCCCCGGGGAGCTGTTTTTT. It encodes CASSDPGIGGPGELFF.

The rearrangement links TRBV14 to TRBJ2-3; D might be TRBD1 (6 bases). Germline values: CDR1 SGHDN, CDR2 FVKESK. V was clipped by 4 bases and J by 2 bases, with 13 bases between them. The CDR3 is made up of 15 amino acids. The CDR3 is CASSPDRRFTDTQYF. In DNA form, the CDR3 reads TGTGCCAGCAGCCCAGACAGGCGCTTCACAGATACGCAGTATTTT.

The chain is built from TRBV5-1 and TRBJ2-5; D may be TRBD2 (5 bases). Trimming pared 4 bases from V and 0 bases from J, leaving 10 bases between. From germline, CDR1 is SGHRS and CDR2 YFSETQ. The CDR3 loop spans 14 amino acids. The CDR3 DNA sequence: TGCGCCAGCAGCCAACTAGACTACCAAGAGACCCAGTACTTC. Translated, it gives CASSQLDYQETQYF.

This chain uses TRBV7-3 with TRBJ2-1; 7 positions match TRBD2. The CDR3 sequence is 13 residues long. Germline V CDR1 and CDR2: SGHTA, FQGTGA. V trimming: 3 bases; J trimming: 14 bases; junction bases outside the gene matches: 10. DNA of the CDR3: TGTGCCAGCAGCTTGGGAGGGACCCTCGGGAAGTTCTTC. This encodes CASSLGGTLGKFF.

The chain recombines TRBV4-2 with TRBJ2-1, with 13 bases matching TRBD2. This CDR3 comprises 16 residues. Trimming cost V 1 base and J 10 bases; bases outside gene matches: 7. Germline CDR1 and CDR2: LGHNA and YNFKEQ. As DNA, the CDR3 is TGTGCCAGCAGCCAAGGAGGGACTAGCGGGGCTCCCGAGCAGTTCTTC. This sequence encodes CASSQGGTSGAPEQFF.

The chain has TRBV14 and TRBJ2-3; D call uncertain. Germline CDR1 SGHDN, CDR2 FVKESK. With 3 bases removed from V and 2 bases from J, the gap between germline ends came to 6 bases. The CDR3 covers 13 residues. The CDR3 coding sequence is TGTGCCAGCAGCCAGGGCTTCACAGATACGCAGTATTTT. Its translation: CASSQGFTDTQYF.